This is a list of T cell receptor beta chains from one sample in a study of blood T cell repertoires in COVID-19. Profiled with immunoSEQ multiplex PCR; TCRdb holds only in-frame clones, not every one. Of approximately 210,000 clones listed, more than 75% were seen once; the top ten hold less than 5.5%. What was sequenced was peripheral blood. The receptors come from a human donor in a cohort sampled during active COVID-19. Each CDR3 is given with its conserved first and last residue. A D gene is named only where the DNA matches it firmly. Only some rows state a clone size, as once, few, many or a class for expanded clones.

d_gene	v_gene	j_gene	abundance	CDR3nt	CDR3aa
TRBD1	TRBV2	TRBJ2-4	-	TGTGCCAGCACCGGACAGGGAAACATTCAGTACTTC	CASTGQGNIQYF
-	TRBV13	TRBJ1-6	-	TGTGCCAGCAGTGGACAGAATTCACCCCTCCACTTT	CASSGQNSPLHF
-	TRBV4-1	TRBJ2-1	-	TGCGCCAGCAGCCAATCGTGGTTCGGGAATGAGCAGTTCTTC	CASSQSWFGNEQFF
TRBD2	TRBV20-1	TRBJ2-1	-	TGCAGTGCTAGTGGGACTCTACTAGCGGAATTGCACAATGAGCAGTTCTTC	CSASGTLLAELHNEQFF
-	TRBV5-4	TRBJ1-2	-	TGTGCCAGCAGCCCTGCCAGAACCGCTAACTATGGCTACACCTTC	CASSPARTANYGYTF
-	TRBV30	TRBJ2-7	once	TGTGCCTGCGCTCCTAACGCAGGGTACTACGAGCAGTACTTC	CACAPNAGYYEQYF
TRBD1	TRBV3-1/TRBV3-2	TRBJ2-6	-	TGTGCCAGCAGTCAGACCGGGACAGGGAGCTCTGGGGCCAACGTCCTGACTTTC	CASSQTGTGSSGANVLTF
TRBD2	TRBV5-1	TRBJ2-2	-	TGCGCCAGCAGCTTGGCTCTTGGGAGGGCCGGGGAGCTGTTTTTT	CASSLALGRAGELFF
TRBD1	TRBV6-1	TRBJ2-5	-	TGTGCCAGCAGTGACCTGGGACAGGGCTACCAAGAGACCCAGTACTTC	CASSDLGQGYQETQYF
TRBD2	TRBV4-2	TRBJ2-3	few	TGTGCCAGCAGCCAAGAAGTAGCGGGAGGTGCAGATACGCAGTATTTT	CASSQEVAGGADTQYF
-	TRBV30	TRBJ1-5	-	TGTGCCTGGAGTGATGGGCAGGGGACTCAGCCCCAGCATTTT	CAWSDGQGTQPQHF
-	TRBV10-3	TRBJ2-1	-	TGTGCCATCAGTGAGCCATTCAACGGTGGTGAGCAGTTCTTC	CAISEPFNGGEQFF
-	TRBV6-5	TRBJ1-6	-	TGTGCCAGCAGTCGTGGACGGGGAAATTCACCCCTCCACTTT	CASSRGRGNSPLHF
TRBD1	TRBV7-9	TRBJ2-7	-	TGTGCCAGCAGCATTGGACAGGGGGCGCCCTCCTACGAGCAGTACTTC	CASSIGQGAPSYEQYF
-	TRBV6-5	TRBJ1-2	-	TGTGCCACTGGCCGAGGGGAGGGTCGCAGGGGCTACACCTTC	CATGRGEGRRGYTF
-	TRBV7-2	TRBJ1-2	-	TGTGCCAGCAGCTTAGAGATGGGGGCAGGGTATGGCTACACCTTC	CASSLEMGAGYGYTF
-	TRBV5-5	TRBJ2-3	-	TGTGCCAGCACCGAGGACAGTAGAGATACGCAGTATTTT	CASTEDSRDTQYF
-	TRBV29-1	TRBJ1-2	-	TGCAGCGTTCGTCAAGGGGCCTATGGCTACACCTTC	CSVRQGAYGYTF
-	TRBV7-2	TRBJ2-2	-	TGTGCCAGCAGGCCTGCCGGGACATCGAACACCGGGGAGCTGTTTTTT	CASRPAGTSNTGELFF
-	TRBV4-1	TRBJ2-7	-	TGCGCCAGCAGCCAAGGTGGAGGGGACGAGCAGTACTTC	CASSQGGGDEQYF
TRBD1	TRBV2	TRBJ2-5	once	TGTGCCAGCAGGCCCAGGGGGCAAGAGACCCAGTACTTC	CASRPRGQETQYF
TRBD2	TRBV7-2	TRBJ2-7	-	TGTGCCAGCAGCCTGACTAGCGGTACCTACGAGCAGTACTTC	CASSLTSGTYEQYF